This record concerns one TCR beta chain sequence. What it binds is not known. Other DNA sequences within the sample encode an identical CDR3. Data came from immunoSEQ multiplex PCR; TCRdb stores just in-frame clones and leaves some out. The sample lists about 62,000 clones, 87% seen once, with roughly 13% in the top ten. The data originate from a study of lymphopenia after photon versus proton radiotherapy. Notes on the study in general: Under photons, naive T cells and diversity fell while effector/memory populations rose. In patients who died, overall survival fell as post-nadir TCR diversity dropped more. After the lymphocyte nadir, photon-treated repertoires showed oligoclonal expansion, especially of CD8+ Temra cells.

Germline CDR1 reads GTSNPN; CDR2 reads SVGIG (reference sequence). V shed 1 base and J shed 3 bases, with 4 bases lying between them. The CDR3 has 11 residues. The sequenced sample was peripheral blood, obtained from a patient treated with proton-based radiotherapy. J is TRBJ2-7 and V is TRBV30; D is ambiguous. The receptor was isolated from a man older than 75 with esophageal cancer. CDR3 region: CAWSGDYEQYF. The CDR3 bases are TGTGCCTGGAGTGGTGACTACGAGCAGTACTTC.